This TCR beta chain was identified in a study of response to subunit inactivated influenza vaccine. Findings of the study overall: Each seasonal flu vaccination may recruit only limited new T cells, authors suggested.

The CDR3 extends over 13 amino acids. V was cut by 6 bases and J by 1 base, with 9 bases left in between. The germline V gene encodes CDR1 DFQATT and CDR2 SNEGSKA (reference sequence). TCRdb reanalysed the RT-PCR reads using MiXCR and keeps one entry per CDR3 protein. The profile shows about 540,000 distinct CDR3 sequences, about 15% of them singletons. A remark on this clonotype: Its cognate antigen is unknown.

This clonotype was sampled from a man aged 45-60 years who received an inactivated influenza vaccine. The sample consisted of PBMCs from blood, taken about 11 days after vaccination. This rearrangement joins TRBV20-1 to TRBJ2-2, with no clear D. CDR3 amino acids: CSAKSRNTGELFF. The CDR3, as DNA: TGCAGTGCAAAAAGCCGGAACACCGGGGAGCTGTTTTTT.